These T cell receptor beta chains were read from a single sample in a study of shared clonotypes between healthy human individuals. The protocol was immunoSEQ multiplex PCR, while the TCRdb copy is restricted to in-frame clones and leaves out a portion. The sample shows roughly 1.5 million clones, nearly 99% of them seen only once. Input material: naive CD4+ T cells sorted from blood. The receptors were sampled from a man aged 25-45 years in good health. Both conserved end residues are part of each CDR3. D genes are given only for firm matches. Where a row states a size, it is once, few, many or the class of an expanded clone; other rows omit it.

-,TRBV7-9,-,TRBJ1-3,CASSFQKVFGNTIYF
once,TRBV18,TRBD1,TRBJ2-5,CASSPPQGVIQETQYF
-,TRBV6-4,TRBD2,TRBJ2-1,CASSDKGLAGLSSYNEQFF
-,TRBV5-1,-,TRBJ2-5,CASSLIGPVIGVTQETQYF
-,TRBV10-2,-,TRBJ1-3,CASRGLHKPVTGNTIYF
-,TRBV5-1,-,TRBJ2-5,CASSLGPEETQYF
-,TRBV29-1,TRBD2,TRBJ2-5,CSADPGGETQYF
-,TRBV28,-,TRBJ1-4,CASSLSPREKLFF
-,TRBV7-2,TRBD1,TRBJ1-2,CAILKGQPWNLYGYTF
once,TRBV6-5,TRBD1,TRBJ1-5,CASSSFDDRESQPQHF
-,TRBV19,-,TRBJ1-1,CASSMGFRGLWTEAFF
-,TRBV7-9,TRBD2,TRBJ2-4,CASSSNSPSGRAKNIQYF
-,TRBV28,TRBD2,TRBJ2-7,CASSSPAGGPYEQYF
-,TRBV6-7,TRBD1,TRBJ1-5,CASSYRTGRLGNQPQHF
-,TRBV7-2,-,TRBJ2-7,CASSLVGTSNSYEQYF
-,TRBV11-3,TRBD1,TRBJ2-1,CASSLVGQGKNEQFF
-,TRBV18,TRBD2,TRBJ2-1,CASSQLAGGGAEEQFF